This T cell receptor beta chain stems from a study of shared clonotypes between healthy human individuals. This clone was seen many times. Data came from immunoSEQ multiplex PCR; TCRdb stores just in-frame clones and leaves some out. The sample shows about half a million clones, 65% to 80% of them seen only once. V was cut by 4 bases and J by 3 bases, with 19 bases left in between. This CDR3 has 17 amino acids. Germline assignment: CDR1 SGHTA and CDR2 FQGNSA. The TCR sequence derives from a woman aged 40 to 50 in good health. Some clones in this sample may be carry-over from other donors' samples. V usage is TRBV7-2 and J usage is TRBJ2-1; D unclear. The sequencing sample was made of PBMCs. The CDR3 loop is CASSSHLSAQSYNEQFF. In DNA, the CDR3 is TGTGCCAGCAGCTCACACCTGAGCGCCCAGAGCTACAATGAGCAGTTCTTC.